Detailed here is one TCR beta chain. The antigen remains unidentified. These data belong to a study of T cells in Graves' hyperthyroidism and ophthalmopathy. Study observations and caveats: Ophthalmopathy, which appeared later, was predicted by the model a median roughly 6.4 months before onset.

Amplification of TCR beta CDR3 regions was performed using RNA transcripts as template. The HTBI set primed first-round TCR CDR3 RT-PCR. TCRdb analysed the multiplex PCR reads with MiXCR anew, one entry per CDR3 protein. The sample includes under 800,000 distinct CDR3 sequences, 11% to 15% seen only once; the top ten take around 9.6%. This CDR3 has 13 amino acids. V gave up 6 bases and J gave up 6 bases; unmatched junction bases: 8. The germline V gene encodes CDR1 SQVTM and CDR2 ANQGSEA. This TCR was recovered from a woman younger than 30 with Graves' hyperthyroidism. Sequenced material: blood. The chain carries TRBV29-1 and TRBJ2-3, with 8 bases lining up with TRBD2. CDR3 protein: CSVPGREVDTQYF. CDR3 DNA sequence: TGCAGCGTCCCCGGGCGGGAGGTTGATACGCAGTATTTT.